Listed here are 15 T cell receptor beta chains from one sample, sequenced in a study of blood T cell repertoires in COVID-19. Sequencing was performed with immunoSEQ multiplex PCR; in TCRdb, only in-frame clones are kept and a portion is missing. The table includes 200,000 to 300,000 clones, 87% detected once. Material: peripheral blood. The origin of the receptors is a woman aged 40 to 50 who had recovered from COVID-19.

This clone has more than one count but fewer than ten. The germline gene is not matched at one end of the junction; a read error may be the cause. The CDR3 region is CASRLGATGELFF. CDR3 nucleotides: TGTGCCAGCAGGTTAGGAGCGACCGGGGAGCTGTTTTTT. The chain links TRBV7-9 to TRBJ2-2; D is undetermined. The CDR3 is made up of 13 amino acids. The germline V gene has CDR1 SEHNR and CDR2 FQNEAQ (reference sequence).

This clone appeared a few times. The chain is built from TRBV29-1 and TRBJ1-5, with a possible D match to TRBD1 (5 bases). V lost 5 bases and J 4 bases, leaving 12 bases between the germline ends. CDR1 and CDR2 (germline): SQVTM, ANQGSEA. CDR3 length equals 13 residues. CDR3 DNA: TGCAGCGTTAAGTCCAGGGATAATCAGCCCCAGCATTTT. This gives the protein CSVKSRDNQPQHF.

The CDR3 bases are TGTGCCAGCACTAGGGGGGGGAATGACTATGGCTACACCTTC. This encodes CASTRGGNDYGYTF. This chain links TRBV6-1 with TRBJ1-2; possibly TRBD1 for D (6 bases). The V and J ends lost 7 bases and 3 bases respectively, with 15 bases between them. The CDR3 is 14 residues long. Germline assignment: CDR1 MNHNS and CDR2 SASEGT.

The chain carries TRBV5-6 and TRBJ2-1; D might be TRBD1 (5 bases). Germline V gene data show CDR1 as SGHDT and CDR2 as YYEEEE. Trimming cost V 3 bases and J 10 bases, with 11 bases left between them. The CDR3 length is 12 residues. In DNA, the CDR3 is TGTGCCAGCAGCTACCAGGGTGGCGAGCAGTTCTTC. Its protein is CASSYQGGEQFF.

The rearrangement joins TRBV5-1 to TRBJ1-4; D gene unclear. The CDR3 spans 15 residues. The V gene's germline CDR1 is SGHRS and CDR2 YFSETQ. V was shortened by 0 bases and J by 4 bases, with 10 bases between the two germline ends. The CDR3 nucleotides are TGCGCCAGCAGCTTGGGAGCGGCTGTTAATGAAAAACTGTTTTTT. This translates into CASSLGAAVNEKLFF.

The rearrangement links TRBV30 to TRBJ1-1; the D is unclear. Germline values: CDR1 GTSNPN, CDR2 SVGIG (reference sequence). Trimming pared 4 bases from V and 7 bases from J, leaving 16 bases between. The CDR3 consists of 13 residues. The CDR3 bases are TGTGCCTGGATACCCCGGGAGCTCTTTGAAGCTTTCTTT. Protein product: CAWIPRELFEAFF.

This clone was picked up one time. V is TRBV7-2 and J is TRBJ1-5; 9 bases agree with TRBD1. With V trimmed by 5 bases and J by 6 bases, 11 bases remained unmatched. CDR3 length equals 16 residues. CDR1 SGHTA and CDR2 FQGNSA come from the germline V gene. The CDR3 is CASSRGTGRLGQPQHF. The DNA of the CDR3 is TGTGCCAGCAGCAGGGGGACAGGGAGGTTAGGTCAGCCCCAGCATTTT.

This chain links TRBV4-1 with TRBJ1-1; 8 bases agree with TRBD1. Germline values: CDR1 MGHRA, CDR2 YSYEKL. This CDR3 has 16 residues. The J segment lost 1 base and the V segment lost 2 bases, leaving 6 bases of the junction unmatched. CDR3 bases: TGCGCCAGCAGCCAAAACCGGGACAGGACGAACACTGAAGCTTTCTTT. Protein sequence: CASSQNRDRTNTEAFF.

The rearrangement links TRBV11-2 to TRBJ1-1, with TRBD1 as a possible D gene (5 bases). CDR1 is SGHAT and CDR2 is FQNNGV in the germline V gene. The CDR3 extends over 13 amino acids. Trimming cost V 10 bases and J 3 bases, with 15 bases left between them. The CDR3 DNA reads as TGTGCCATTGGGGGGGTCGGAGACACTGAAGCTTTCTTT. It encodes CAIGGVGDTEAFF.

The CDR3 protein is CASSVGLGQEYNEQFF. The CDR3 region has the DNA TGTGCCAGCAGCGTAGGATTGGGACAAGAATACAATGAGCAGTTCTTC. V gene TRBV9 combines with J gene TRBJ2-1, with D tentatively TRBD1 (6 bases). The V gene lost 0 bases and the J gene lost 4 bases, with 14 bases spanning the gap. The CDR3 is 16 amino acids. The germline V gene has CDR1 SGDLS and CDR2 YYNGEE. Variable domain in full (rest from reference TRBV9 and TRBJ2-1): DSGVTQTPKHLITATGQRVTLRCSPRSGDLSVYWYQQSLDQGLQFLIQYYNGEERAKGNILERFSAQQFPDLHSELNLSSLELGDSALYFCASSVGLGQEYNEQFFGPGTRLTVL.

CDR3 protein: CASSQRLFNEQFF. CDR3 nucleotides: TGTGCCAGCAGCCAGCGACTTTTCAATGAGCAGTTCTTC. The V call is TRBV7-9, the J call TRBJ2-1, with D uncertain. Germline V gene sequence: CDR1 SEHNR, CDR2 FQNEAQ (reference sequence). CDR3 length: 13 residues. Trimming cost V 5 bases and J 6 bases, with 11 bases left between them.

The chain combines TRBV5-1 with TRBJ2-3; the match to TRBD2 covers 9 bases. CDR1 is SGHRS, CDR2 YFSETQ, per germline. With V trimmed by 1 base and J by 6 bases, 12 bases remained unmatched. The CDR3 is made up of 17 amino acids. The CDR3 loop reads CASSLFFSGGYLDTQYF. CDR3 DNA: TGCGCCAGCAGCTTGTTTTTCAGCGGGGGGTACCTCGATACGCAGTATTTT.

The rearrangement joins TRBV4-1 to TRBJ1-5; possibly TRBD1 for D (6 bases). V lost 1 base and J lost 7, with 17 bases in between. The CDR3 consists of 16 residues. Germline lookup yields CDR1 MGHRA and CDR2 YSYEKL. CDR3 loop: CASSQAPGVLLQPQHF. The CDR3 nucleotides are TGCGCCAGCAGCCAAGCCCCAGGGGTACTCCTACAGCCCCAGCATTTT.

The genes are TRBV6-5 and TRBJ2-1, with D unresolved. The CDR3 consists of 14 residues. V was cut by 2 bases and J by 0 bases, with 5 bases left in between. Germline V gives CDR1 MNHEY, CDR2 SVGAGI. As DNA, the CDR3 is TGTGCCAGCAGTTACGAGAGCTCCTACAATGAGCAGTTCTTC. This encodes CASSYESSYNEQFF.

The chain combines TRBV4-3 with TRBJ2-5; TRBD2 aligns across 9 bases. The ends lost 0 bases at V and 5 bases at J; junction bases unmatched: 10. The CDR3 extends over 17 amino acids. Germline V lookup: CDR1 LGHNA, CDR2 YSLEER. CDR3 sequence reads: CASSQDLGTSKAETQYF. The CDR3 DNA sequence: TGCGCCAGCAGCCAAGATCTAGGGACTAGCAAGGCGGAGACCCAGTACTTC.